This TCR beta chain emerged from a study of blood T cell repertoires in COVID-19. Study-level background: Acute and convalescent COVID-19 samples came from the United States, Italy and Spain.

Participants, roughly 18 to 90 years old, spanned 24 US areas. Participant reports of clinical history set cohort assignment. In the authors' methods: For nucleated cells, counts were estimated from reference gene primer amplification. Profiling relied on immunoSEQ multiplex PCR, and the TCRdb table lists in-frame clones only, not all of them. D and trimming come from the DNA, and the V and J calls and clone size come from that table. The sample has around 300,000 clones, 75% to 90% seen once. V gave up 5 bases and J gave up 0 bases, with 11 bases separating them. Germline CDR1 MNHEY, CDR2 SMNVEV (reference sequence). This CDR3 has 14 residues.

Material: PBMCs or T cells enriched from blood (not recorded which). This TCR was sampled from a woman aged 18-29 years who had recovered from COVID-19. V usage is TRBV27 and J usage is TRBJ2-7, with no clear D. The CDR3 DNA is TGTGCCAGCAGTCCCTACCAAGCCTCCTACGAGCAGTACTTC. This translates into CASSPYQASYEQYF.